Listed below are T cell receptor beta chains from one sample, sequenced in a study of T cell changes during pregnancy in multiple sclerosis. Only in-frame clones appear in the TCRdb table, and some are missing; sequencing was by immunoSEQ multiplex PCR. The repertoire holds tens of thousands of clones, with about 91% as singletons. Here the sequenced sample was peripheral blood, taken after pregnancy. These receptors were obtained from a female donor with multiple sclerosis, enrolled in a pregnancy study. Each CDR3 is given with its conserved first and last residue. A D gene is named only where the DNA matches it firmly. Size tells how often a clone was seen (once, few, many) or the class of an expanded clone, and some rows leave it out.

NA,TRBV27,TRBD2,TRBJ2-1,TGTGCCAGCAGTTTAAGCGGGGGGTACGGTTATGAGCAGTTCTTC,CASSLSGGYGYEQFF
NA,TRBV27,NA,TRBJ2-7,TGTGCCAGCAGTTTGTACAGGGTTGGAGCCTACGAGCAGTACTTC,CASSLYRVGAYEQYF
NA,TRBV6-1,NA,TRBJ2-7,TGTGCCAGCGGTCCCCTAGAGCAGTACTTC,CASGPLEQYF
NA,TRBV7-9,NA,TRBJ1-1,TGTGCCAGCAGCCCCTCAGGGCTGAACACTGAAGCTTTCTTT,CASSPSGLNTEAFF
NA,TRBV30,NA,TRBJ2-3,TGTGCCTGGAGTGTTGGGCCGACAGTCACAGATACGCAGTATTTT,CAWSVGPTVTDTQYF
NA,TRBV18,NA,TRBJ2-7,TGTGCCAGCTCACGGGCAGCCAACTACGAGCAGTACTTC,CASSRAANYEQYF
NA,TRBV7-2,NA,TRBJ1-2,TGTGCCAGCAGCCTTAACAGGGTGGATGGCTACACCTTC,CASSLNRVDGYTF
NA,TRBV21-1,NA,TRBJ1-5,TGTGCCAGCAGCCCTCCCGACAGGGATCACAATCAGCCCCAGCATTTT,CASSPPDRDHNQPQHF
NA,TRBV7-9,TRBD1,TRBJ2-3,TGTGCCAGCAGCCCGGGACAGGGGACCCATCTAACAGATACGCAGTATTTT,CASSPGQGTHLTDTQYF
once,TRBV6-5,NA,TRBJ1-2,TGTGCCAGCAGTTACAGAGGGGGTGGCTACACCTTC,CASSYRGGGYTF
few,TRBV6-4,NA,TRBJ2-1,TGTGCCACTTCCCGGGACTCGTCCAATGAGCAGTTCTTC,CATSRDSSNEQFF
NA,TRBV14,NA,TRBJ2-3,TGTGCCAGCAGCCAAGATCTACGGGGTACAGATACGCAGTATTTT,CASSQDLRGTDTQYF
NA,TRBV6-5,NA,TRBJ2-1,TGTGCCAGCTCCAGGGGCTCCTACAATGAGCAGTTCTTC,CASSRGSYNEQFF
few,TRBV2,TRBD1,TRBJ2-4,TGTGCCAGCAGTAGGACAGGGGACATTCAGTACTTC,CASSRTGDIQYF
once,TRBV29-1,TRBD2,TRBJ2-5,TGCAGCGTTCTGGGTGTTTCCTTCGCGGGGGCCCAGTACTTC,CSVLGVSFAGAQYF
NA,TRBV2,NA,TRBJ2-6,TGTGCCAGCAGGCAGGCTGGGGCCAACGTCCTGACTTTC,CASRQAGANVLTF
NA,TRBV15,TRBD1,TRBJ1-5,TGTGCCACCAGCAGAACATTGGGACAGAGCAATCAGCCCCAGCATTTT,CATSRTLGQSNQPQHF
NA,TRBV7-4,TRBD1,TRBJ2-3,TGTGCCAGCAGCTTATTTGTACAGGGGGACGATACGCAGTATTTT,CASSLFVQGDDTQYF
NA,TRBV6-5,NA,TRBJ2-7,TGTGCCAGCAGTTCCCGCCCAGGGACACATTACGAGCAGTACTTC,CASSSRPGTHYEQYF
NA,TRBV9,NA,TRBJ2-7,TGTGCCAGCAGCCCCCGACGGAGTCTCTCCTACGAGCAGTACTTC,CASSPRRSLSYEQYF
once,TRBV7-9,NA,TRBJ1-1,TGTGCCAGTGGGAGTAAGACTGAAGCTTTCTTT,CASGSKTEAFF
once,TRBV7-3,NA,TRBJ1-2,TGTGCCAGCAGCTTAAGGGGGCAGGGGATTAACTATGGCTACACCTTC,CASSLRGQGINYGYTF
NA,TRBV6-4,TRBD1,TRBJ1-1,TGTGCCAGCAGTGAGACCTTACAGGGGAGGGCTTTCTTT,CASSETLQGRAFF
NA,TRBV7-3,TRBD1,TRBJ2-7,TGTGCCAGCAGTTCCGGGACAGGGGTTGAGCAGTACTTC,CASSSGTGVEQYF
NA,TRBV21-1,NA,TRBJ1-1,TGTGCCAGCTCCCCTGGAGGGACAGCGGAGGGGGACACTGAAGCTTTCTTT,CASSPGGTAEGDTEAFF
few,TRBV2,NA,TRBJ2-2,TGTGCCAGCATAGTCAGGGGTGGTACCGGGGAGCTGTTTTTT,CASIVRGGTGELFF
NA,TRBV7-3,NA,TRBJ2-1,TGTGCCAGCAGCCGGAGCGGTTCCTACAATGAGCAGTTCTTC,CASSRSGSYNEQFF
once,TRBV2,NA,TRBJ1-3,TGTGCCTGTCACTCGGGGGGGAGAAACACCATATATTTT,CACHSGGRNTIYF
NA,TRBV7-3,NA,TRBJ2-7,TGTGCCAGCGCGGTCGGCACGAGCTCCTACGAGCAGTACTTC,CASAVGTSSYEQYF
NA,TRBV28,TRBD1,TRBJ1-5,TGTGCCAGCAGTTTCCGCAGGGGGCGCGTAGGCAATCAGCCCCAGCATTTT,CASSFRRGRVGNQPQHF
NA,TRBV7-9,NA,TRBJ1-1,TGTGCCAGCAGCTTTGCCAGTACGTTTTACGCTGAAGCTTTCTTT,CASSFASTFYAEAFF
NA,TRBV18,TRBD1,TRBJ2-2,TGTGCCAGCTCACCACTGGGGACAGCGTTAACCGGGGAGCTGTTTTTT,CASSPLGTALTGELFF